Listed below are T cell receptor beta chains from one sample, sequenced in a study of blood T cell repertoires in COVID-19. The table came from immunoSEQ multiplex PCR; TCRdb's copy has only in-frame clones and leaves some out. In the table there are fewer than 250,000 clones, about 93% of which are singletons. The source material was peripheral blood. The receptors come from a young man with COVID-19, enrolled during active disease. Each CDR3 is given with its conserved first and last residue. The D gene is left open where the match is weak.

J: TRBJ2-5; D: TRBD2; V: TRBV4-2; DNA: TGTGCCAGCAGCCAAGGGACTAGCGGGGGAGATTACGGAGAGACCCAGTACTTC; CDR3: CASSQGTSGGDYGETQYF
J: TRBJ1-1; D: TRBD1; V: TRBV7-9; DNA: TGTGCCAGCAGCTTTCACAGGGGAGGTTTGCCTGAAGCTTTCTTT; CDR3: CASSFHRGGLPEAFF
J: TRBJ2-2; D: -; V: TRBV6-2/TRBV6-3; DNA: TGTGCCAGCAGCAAGTCGGGGGTCGGGGAGCTGTTTTTT; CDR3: CASSKSGVGELFF
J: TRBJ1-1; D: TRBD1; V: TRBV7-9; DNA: TGTGCCAGCAGCTTAGCGATGGGACAGGAGGAAGCTTTCTTT; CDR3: CASSLAMGQEEAFF
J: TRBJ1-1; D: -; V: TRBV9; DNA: TGTGCCAGCAGCGGCCCCCTAAGGTCCCATTATGAGGCCACTGAAGCTTTCTTT; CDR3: CASSGPLRSHYEATEAFF
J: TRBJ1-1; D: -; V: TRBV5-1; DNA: TGCGCCAGCAGCTCCAGGGGACCTACTGAAGCTTTCTTT; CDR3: CASSSRGPTEAFF
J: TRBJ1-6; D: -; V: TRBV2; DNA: TGTGCCAGCAGTGACCGGGATCAGGTCTATAATTCACCCCTCCACTTT; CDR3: CASSDRDQVYNSPLHF
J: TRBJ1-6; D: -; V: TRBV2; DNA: TGTGCCAGCAGTGAAGCCCCCGTTTCACCCCTCCACTTT; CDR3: CASSEAPVSPLHF
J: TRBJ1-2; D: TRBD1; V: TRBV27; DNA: TGTGCCAGCAGCCCGGGGACAGGGAACTATGGCTACACCTTC; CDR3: CASSPGTGNYGYTF
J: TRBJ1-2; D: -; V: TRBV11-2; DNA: TGTGCCAGCAGCTTAGCGGGGAACTATGGCTACACCTTC; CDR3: CASSLAGNYGYTF
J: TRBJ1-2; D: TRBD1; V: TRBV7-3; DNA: TGTGCCAGCAGCTTTGCCGACAGGGATGGCTACACCTTC; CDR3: CASSFADRDGYTF
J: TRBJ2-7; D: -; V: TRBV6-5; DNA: TGTGCCAGCAGTTACGGGGGGGCAGTCAAATACTACGAGCAGTACTTC; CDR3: CASSYGGAVKYYEQYF
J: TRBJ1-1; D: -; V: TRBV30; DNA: TGTGCCTGGACAGGAGGGAGCCCCTCGGACACTGAAGCTTTCTTT; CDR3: CAWTGGSPSDTEAFF
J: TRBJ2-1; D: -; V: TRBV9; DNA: TGTGCCAGCAGCGTAGAGCCACAGACTAGCTCCTACAATGAGCAGTTCTTC; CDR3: CASSVEPQTSSYNEQFF
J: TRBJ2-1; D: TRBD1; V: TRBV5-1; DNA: TGCGCCAGCAGCCACGGACAGGGGATTGGCAATGAGCAGTTCTTC; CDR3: CASSHGQGIGNEQFF
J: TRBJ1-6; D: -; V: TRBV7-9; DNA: TGTGCCAGCAGCTTAGGTTCCAGGGATGGTTCACCCCTCCACTTT; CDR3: CASSLGSRDGSPLHF
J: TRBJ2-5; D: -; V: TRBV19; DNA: TGTGCCAGTAGCAAAAAAGAGACCCAGTACTTC; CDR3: CASSKKETQYF
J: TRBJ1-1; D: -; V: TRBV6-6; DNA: TGTGCCAGCAGTTACGTAGAGGGGGGGACTGAAGCTTTCTTT; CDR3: CASSYVEGGTEAFF
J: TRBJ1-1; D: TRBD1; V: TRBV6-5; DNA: TGTGCCAGCAGTTACGATTTTCAGGGGGCGAGGACTGAAGCTTTCTTT; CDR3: CASSYDFQGARTEAFF
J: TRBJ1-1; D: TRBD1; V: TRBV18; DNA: TGTGCCAGCTCACCACGGGACAGGGGCACTGAAGCTTTCTTT; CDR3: CASSPRDRGTEAFF
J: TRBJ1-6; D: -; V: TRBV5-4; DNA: TGTGCCAGCAGCCTAGACAGGTTTGATTCACCCCTCCACTTT; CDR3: CASSLDRFDSPLHF
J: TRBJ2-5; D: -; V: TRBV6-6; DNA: TGTGCCAGCATTATGACCATCGGGGAGACCCAGTACTTC; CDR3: CASIMTIGETQYF
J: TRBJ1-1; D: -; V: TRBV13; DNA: TGTGCCAGCAGCCCAAACACTGAAGCTTTCTTT; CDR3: CASSPNTEAFF
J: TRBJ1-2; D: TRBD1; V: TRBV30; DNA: TGTGCCTGGACGATACTCACAGGGGGCGATGGCTACACCTTC; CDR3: CAWTILTGGDGYTF
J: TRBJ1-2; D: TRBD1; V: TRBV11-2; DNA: TGTGCCAGCAGCAACCGACAGGGAAATACCTATGGCTACACCTTC; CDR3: CASSNRQGNTYGYTF